A selection of T cell receptor beta chains follows, all from one sample in a study of T-cell reconstitution after alpha-beta-depleted transplantation in children. TCRdb reanalysed the PCR reads using MiXCR and keeps one entry per CDR3 protein. The repertoire has approximately 83,000 distinct CDR3 sequences, 9.5% to 15% of them found once; the top ten carry roughly 14%. Sequenced here: PBMCs from the stem cell graft donor, sampled from the stem cell graft. The origin of the receptors is a human donor who donated a stem cell graft to a child with inherited bone marrow failure. The CDR3 runs from the conserved cysteine through the conserved F or W. The D gene is left open where the match is weak. Size tells how often a clone was seen (once, few, many) or the class of an expanded clone, and some rows leave it out.

J: TRBJ1-1
V: TRBV5-5
D: -
size: many
length: 16
DNA: TGTGCCAGCAGCCCGGGGGCTCTAGGGGGGAACACTGAAGCTTTCTTT
CDR3: CASSPGALGGNTEAFF

J: TRBJ1-5
V: TRBV3-1
D: TRBD1
size: many
length: 18
DNA: TGTGCCAGCAGCCAAGAGGGGACAGGACTCTATAGCAATCAGCCCCAGCATTTT
CDR3: CASSQEGTGLYSNQPQHF

J: TRBJ1-5
V: TRBV18
D: -
size: -
length: 16
DNA: TGTGCCAGCTCACCCACGGGACCGACGAGCAATCAGCCCCAGCATTTT
CDR3: CASSPTGPTSNQPQHF

J: TRBJ2-2
V: TRBV12-3/TRBV12-4
D: -
size: many
length: 16
DNA: TGTGCCAGCAGTGCCGCCGGGACGGCGAACACCGGGGAGCTGTTTTTT
CDR3: CASSAAGTANTGELFF

J: TRBJ2-7
V: TRBV20-1
D: TRBD2
size: many
length: 15
DNA: TGCAGTGCTAGATATTTGGTGAGCGGGAGGTACGAGCAGTACTTC
CDR3: CSARYLVSGRYEQYF

J: TRBJ2-3
V: TRBV12-3/TRBV12-4
D: TRBD2
size: -
length: 15
DNA: TGTGCCAGCGCCGCGGGGGGGTGGAGGACAGATACGCAGTATTTT
CDR3: CASAAGGWRTDTQYF

J: TRBJ1-5
V: TRBV4-3
D: -
size: many
length: 17
DNA: TGCGCCAGCAGCCAGGACCCCTGGGCGAATAGCAATCAGCCCCAGCATTTT
CDR3: CASSQDPWANSNQPQHF

J: TRBJ1-2
V: TRBV7-2
D: TRBD1
size: many
length: 14
DNA: TGTGCCAGCAGCTTGGAGACAGGGCACTATGGCTACACCTTC
CDR3: CASSLETGHYGYTF

J: TRBJ2-1
V: TRBV27
D: -
size: many
length: 13
DNA: TGTGCCAGCAGTTTAGATGGGGATGATGAGCAGTTCTTC
CDR3: CASSLDGDDEQFF

J: TRBJ2-5
V: TRBV5-1
D: TRBD1
size: many
length: 15
DNA: TGCGCCAGCCATTATGCCGGGACAGGGCAAGAGACCCAGTACTTC
CDR3: CASHYAGTGQETQYF

J: TRBJ1-2
V: TRBV20-1
D: -
size: many
length: 12
DNA: TGCAGTGCTAAGGACCCTGTTTCCGGCTACACCTTC
CDR3: CSAKDPVSGYTF

J: TRBJ1-1
V: TRBV7-2
D: -
size: many
length: 12
DNA: TGTGCCAGCAGCTTAGCGTGGGGAAGTGTTTTCTTT
CDR3: CASSLAWGSVFF

J: TRBJ1-1
V: TRBV12-3/TRBV12-4
D: -
size: many
length: 12
DNA: TGTGCCAGCGGGAGGGGATCGGGGTTAGCTTTCTTT
CDR3: CASGRGSGLAFF

J: TRBJ2-1
V: TRBV4-3
D: TRBD2
size: many
length: 16
DNA: TGCGCCAGCAGCCAAGGGTGGACTAGCGGGAGGCAAGGTCCGTTCTTC
CDR3: CASSQGWTSGRQGPFF

J: TRBJ1-1
V: TRBV7-9
D: -
size: many
length: 13
DNA: TGTGCCAGCAGCTTAACCGGGAACACTGAAGCTTTCTTT
CDR3: CASSLTGNTEAFF

J: TRBJ1-2
V: TRBV5-5
D: -
size: few
length: 14
DNA: TGTGCCAGCAGCCCCGAGGGGGGCGGAAGAGGCTACACCTTC
CDR3: CASSPEGGGRGYTF

J: TRBJ2-5
V: TRBV11-2
D: TRBD2
size: many
length: 17
DNA: TGTGCCAGCAGCTTAGATCTTACAACGGGGGGGCGGGAGACCCAGTACTTC
CDR3: CASSLDLTTGGRETQYF

J: TRBJ2-2
V: TRBV5-1
D: TRBD1
size: -
length: 16
DNA: TGCGCCAGCAGCTTGGGTCCGGGACAGTCCCCCGGGGAGCTGTTTTTT
CDR3: CASSLGPGQSPGELFF

J: TRBJ2-7
V: TRBV4-1
D: -
size: many
length: 15
DNA: TGCGCCAGCAGCCAACCCGGGGCCAGTATTCTCGAGCAGTACTTC
CDR3: CASSQPGASILEQYF

J: TRBJ1-5
V: TRBV5-3
D: -
size: -
length: 13
DNA: TGTGCCAGGGGCCCTGGCCTTCTCGGGCCCCAGCATTTT
CDR3: CARGPGLLGPQHF

J: TRBJ2-7
V: TRBV7-2
D: -
size: few
length: 15
DNA: TGTGCCAGCAGCTTAGATCCCCCGGGGGCCTACGAGCAGTACTTC
CDR3: CASSLDPPGAYEQYF

J: TRBJ2-6
V: TRBV7-3
D: -
size: many
length: 16
DNA: TGTGCCAGCAGCCCGAGGGCAAGCTCTGGGGCCAACGTCCTGACTTTC
CDR3: CASSPRASSGANVLTF

J: TRBJ1-5
V: TRBV12-3/TRBV12-4
D: -
size: many
length: 13
DNA: TGTGCCAGCAGTCGGAAGAGCAATCAGCCCCAGCATTTT
CDR3: CASSRKSNQPQHF

J: TRBJ2-1
V: TRBV14
D: -
size: few
length: 15
DNA: TGTGCCAGCAGCCAAGGGGGAGTGGCCTACAATGAGCAGTTCTTC
CDR3: CASSQGGVAYNEQFF

J: TRBJ2-2
V: TRBV9
D: -
size: many
length: 15
DNA: TGTGCCAGCAGCGTAGAGACGGGCGGGACCGGGGAGCTGTTTTTT
CDR3: CASSVETGGTGELFF

J: TRBJ2-7
V: TRBV28
D: -
size: many
length: 18
DNA: TGTGCCAGCAGTTCCCCGTTTACCCGTCCGACGATCGCCTACGAGCAGTACTTC
CDR3: CASSSPFTRPTIAYEQYF

J: TRBJ2-4
V: TRBV4-3
D: TRBD2
size: many
length: 17
DNA: TGCGCCAGCAGCCAAGAAAATAGCGGGGCCTTTAAAAACATTCAGTACTTC
CDR3: CASSQENSGAFKNIQYF

J: TRBJ2-1
V: TRBV5-1
D: -
size: many
length: 15
DNA: TGCGCCAGCAGCGCGCAGGGGGGGTCCTACAATGAGCAGTTCTTC
CDR3: CASSAQGGSYNEQFF

J: TRBJ2-6
V: TRBV29-1
D: -
size: many
length: 16
DNA: TGCAGCGCAGAGACAGAAAAGAGCTCTGGGGCCAACGTCCTGACTTTC
CDR3: CSAETEKSSGANVLTF

J: TRBJ1-2
V: TRBV7-2
D: -
size: many
length: 14
DNA: TGTGCCAGCAGCCCGCCCAGTGGGGACACTGGCTACACCTTC
CDR3: CASSPPSGDTGYTF

J: TRBJ1-2
V: TRBV4-1
D: -
size: -
length: 13
DNA: TGCGCCAGCAGCCAAGAAACAGGGTATGGCTACACCTTC
CDR3: CASSQETGYGYTF

J: TRBJ2-5
V: TRBV7-9
D: -
size: -
length: 17
DNA: TGTGCCAGCAGCTTGCCCCCAGGGACAGCGGGCCAAGAGACCCAGTACTTC
CDR3: CASSLPPGTAGQETQYF

J: TRBJ1-1
V: TRBV12-3/TRBV12-4
D: TRBD1
size: many
length: 17
DNA: TGTGCCAGCAGCTTAAAGTTTGAGGGGGCCTGGTATCCTGAAGCTTTCTTT
CDR3: CASSLKFEGAWYPEAFF

J: TRBJ2-7
V: TRBV5-1
D: -
size: many
length: 13
DNA: TGCGCCAGCAAAGCTGATAGCTCCTACGAGCAGTACTTC
CDR3: CASKADSSYEQYF

J: TRBJ2-7
V: TRBV7-2
D: -
size: many
length: 14
DNA: TGTGCCAGCAGCTTAGCTCAGGGGCGCTACGAGCAGTACTTC
CDR3: CASSLAQGRYEQYF

J: TRBJ2-7
V: TRBV2
D: TRBD1
size: many
length: 15
DNA: TGTGCCAGCAGTGACAGGACAGGAGACTCCTACGAGCAGTACTTC
CDR3: CASSDRTGDSYEQYF

J: TRBJ2-7
V: TRBV29-1
D: TRBD1
size: many
length: 13
DNA: TGCAGCTTTGAAGTTGGACAGGGGTACGAGCAGTACTTC
CDR3: CSFEVGQGYEQYF

J: TRBJ1-2
V: TRBV3-1
D: TRBD1
size: -
length: 15
DNA: TGTGCCAGCAGCCCCCTGGACAGGGCCAGCTATGGCTACACCTTC
CDR3: CASSPLDRASYGYTF

J: TRBJ2-7
V: TRBV29-1
D: -
size: many
length: 13
DNA: TGCAGCGTTGAGGGGGACGGAGCCTACGAGCAGTACTTC
CDR3: CSVEGDGAYEQYF

J: TRBJ2-1
V: TRBV6-2/TRBV6-3
D: -
size: many
length: 13
DNA: TGTGCCAGCACACCCTTTAGGGCCCATCTCAGGTTCTTC
CDR3: CASTPFRAHLRFF

J: TRBJ1-6
V: TRBV27
D: TRBD1
size: many
length: 15
DNA: TGTGCCAGCAGTCCGACCGGGACAGGGTATTCACCCCTCCACTTT
CDR3: CASSPTGTGYSPLHF

J: TRBJ2-7
V: TRBV20-1
D: -
size: many
length: 14
DNA: TGCAGTGCTGGAACCCAGGGTGATCTCTACGAGCAGTACTTC
CDR3: CSAGTQGDLYEQYF

J: TRBJ1-5
V: TRBV27
D: -
size: -
length: 14
DNA: TGTGCCATCAGCCCCGGGCTGGGGGAACAGCCCCAGCATTTT
CDR3: CAISPGLGEQPQHF

J: TRBJ2-7
V: TRBV19
D: -
size: -
length: 13
DNA: TGTGCCAGTAGTATTCCGGGCTCCTACGAGCAGTACTTC
CDR3: CASSIPGSYEQYF

J: TRBJ1-3
V: TRBV5-1
D: TRBD1
size: few
length: 17
DNA: TGCGCCAGCAGCTTGGGGACAGGGGGCTCCGGTGGAAACACCATATATTTT
CDR3: CASSLGTGGSGGNTIYF

J: TRBJ2-4
V: TRBV20-1
D: -
size: many
length: 15
DNA: TGCAGTGCTAGAGCCCCACGGATCGACAAAAACATTCAGTACTTC
CDR3: CSARAPRIDKNIQYF

J: TRBJ2-3
V: TRBV7-2
D: -
size: many
length: 13
DNA: TGTGCCAGCAGCGGGGAGTTTACAGATACGCAGTATTTT
CDR3: CASSGEFTDTQYF

J: TRBJ2-7
V: TRBV27
D: TRBD1
size: many
length: 13
DNA: TGTGCCAGCAGTAGGACAGGGGGTCACGAGCAGTACTTC
CDR3: CASSRTGGHEQYF

J: TRBJ2-3
V: TRBV11-2
D: -
size: many
length: 14
DNA: TGTGCCAGCAGCTTAAGTGGGGTCATGTATACGCAGTATTTT
CDR3: CASSLSGVMYTQYF

J: TRBJ2-5
V: TRBV5-1
D: -
size: many
length: 14
DNA: TGCGCCAGCAGCTTGGCCGGCAGCCAAGAGACCCAGTACTTC
CDR3: CASSLAGSQETQYF

J: TRBJ2-3
V: TRBV11-1
D: -
size: many
length: 19
DNA: TGTGCCAGCAGCTTCGGACAGGATGTGGCGGGAGTCGGCGCAGATACGCAGTATTTT
CDR3: CASSFGQDVAGVGADTQYF

J: TRBJ2-1
V: TRBV29-1
D: -
size: many
length: 14
DNA: TGCAGCGTTGCCCACGGGTCTTCCCTTAATGAGCAGTTCTTC
CDR3: CSVAHGSSLNEQFF

J: TRBJ1-1
V: TRBV10-3
D: -
size: many
length: 11
DNA: TGTGCCACCAAGGTGAACACTGAAGCTTTCTTT
CDR3: CATKVNTEAFF

J: TRBJ2-6
V: TRBV18
D: -
size: many
length: 16
DNA: TGTGCCAGCTCCGAGACTTTGAACTCTGGGGCCAACGTCCTGACTTTC
CDR3: CASSETLNSGANVLTF